The sequence of this TCR beta chain was determined in a study of T cells after yellow fever vaccination. The CDR3 spans 15 residues. Germline CDR1 is SGHVS and CDR2 is FQNEAQ. The germline V and J ends were trimmed by 4 bases and 3 bases, with 16 bases remaining between them. Overall study results and limits: Only a minor proportion of clonotypes was detected across both CD4 and CD8 compartments.

The table lists this clonotype with a few counts. Its antigen is currently unknown. TCRdb called the 5' RACE reads again in MiXCR, with one record for every CDR3 protein. Here the sample spans 400,000 or so distinct CDR3 sequences, about 6% being singletons. V is TRBV7-8 and J is TRBJ2-7, with D tentatively TRBD1 or TRBD2 (5 bases each). This clonotype was obtained from a man aged 30 to 45 who received the YFV17D yellow fever vaccine. Here the sequenced sample was PBMCs, taken 5 days after the yellow fever booster vaccination. This chain's CDR3 is CASSSIRDADYEQYF. In DNA, the CDR3 is TGTGCCAGCAGCTCCATCCGGGACGCTGACTACGAGCAGTACTTC.